The 21 T cell receptor beta chains listed next were all sequenced from one sample in a study of blood T cell repertoires in COVID-19. TCRdb's table, derived via immunoSEQ multiplex PCR, lists solely in-frame clones and lacks some. The sample records just over 250,000 clones, approximately 79% being singletons. The sequenced sample was PBMCs or T cells enriched from blood (not recorded which). The receptors shown here come from a man younger than 40 with acute COVID-19.

The genes are TRBV6-2 or TRBV6-3 and TRBJ2-2; 7 bases line up with TRBD2. CDR1 is MNHEY and CDR2 is SVGEGT in the germline V gene. The CDR3 has 17 amino acids. The V and J ends lost 0 bases and 3 bases, in that order; junction bases with no gene match: 7. Here the CDR3 reads CASSYSLAVRDTGELFF. The CDR3 coding sequence is TGTGCCAGCAGTTACTCTCTAGCGGTTCGGGACACCGGGGAGCTGTTTTTT.

The CDR3 nucleotides read TGTGCCACCTGGACCGGGACTAGCGGGTTTTGGGGGGCCGGGGAGCTGTTTTTT. It is translated as CATWTGTSGFWGAGELFF. V and J are TRBV27 and TRBJ2-2; 12 bases agree with TRBD2. The germline V gene has CDR1 MNHEY and CDR2 SMNVEV (reference sequence). The CDR3 sequence is 18 residues long. V lost 10 bases and J lost 6; bases outside the gene matches: 18.

The J gene is TRBJ2-3, the V gene TRBV19; 12 bases align to TRBD2. The CDR3 is 15 residues long. In germline, CDR1 is LNHDA, CDR2 SQIVND (reference sequence). The J segment lost 6 bases and the V segment lost 4 bases, leaving 5 bases of the junction unmatched. The CDR3 bases are TGTGCCAGTAGTACCCTAGCGGGGGGGCCGGATACGCAGTATTTT. Translating it yields CASSTLAGGPDTQYF.

This chain links TRBV25-1 with TRBJ2-2; the match to TRBD1 covers 12 bases. The CDR3 extends over 17 amino acids. With 7 bases clipped from V and 4 bases from J, the junction kept 10 bases outside the gene matches. Germline assignment: CDR1 MGHDK and CDR2 SYGVNS. CDR3 nucleotide sequence: TGTGCCAGCATTAACTCGCCGGGACAGGGGGCCACCGGGGAGCTGTTTTTT. It is translated as CASINSPGQGATGELFF.

This chain connects TRBV3-1 (or the pseudogene TRBV3-2) to TRBJ1-1; 7 bases are a match to TRBD1. V dropped 1 base and J dropped 6; count of bases not matched to a gene: 5. The length of the CDR3 is 14 residues. The V gene's germline CDR1 is LGHDT and CDR2 YNNKEL (reference sequence). Here the CDR3 reads CASSQVHRGSEAFF. Here the CDR3 DNA reads TGTGCCAGCAGCCAAGTTCACAGGGGTTCTGAAGCTTTCTTT.

This sequence joins TRBV6-2 or TRBV6-3 and TRBJ2-2; 7 bases line up with TRBD2. The junction had 13 bases not matched to a gene; V was cut back by 5 bases and J by 4 bases. The germline gives CDR1 MNHEY, CDR2 SVGEGT. This CDR3 region has 17 residues. CDR3 in amino acids: CASSLAEAVWPTGELFF. The CDR3 bases are TGTGCCAGCAGTCTAGCGGAGGCTGTATGGCCCACCGGGGAGCTGTTTTTT.

The chain combines TRBV5-1 with TRBJ2-5; 12 bases are a match to TRBD1. With 1 base clipped from V and 4 bases from J, the junction kept 5 bases outside the gene matches. Germline-derived CDR1 and CDR2 are SGHRS and YFSETQ. The CDR3 length is 16 residues. CDR3 nucleotides: TGCGCCAGCAGCTTGTCCGGGACAGGGGGCTCAGAGACCCAGTACTTC. This codes for CASSLSGTGGSETQYF. Full variable domain (remainder filled in from reference TRBV5-1 and TRBJ2-5): KAGVTQTPRYLIKTRGQQVTLSCSPISGHRSVSWYQQTPGQGLQFLFEYFSETQRNKGNFPGRFSGRQFSNSRSEMNVSTLELGDSALYLCASSLSGTGGSETQYFGPGTRLLVL.

The J gene is TRBJ2-2, the V gene TRBV5-1; D gene uncertain. The length of the CDR3 is 15 residues. V was trimmed by 0 bases and J by 0 bases, leaving 6 bases between them. Looked up from germline, CDR1 is SGHRS and CDR2 is YFSETQ. The CDR3 loop reads CASSLGAANTGELFF. Here the CDR3 DNA reads TGCGCCAGCAGCTTGGGGGCAGCGAACACCGGGGAGCTGTTTTTT.

This rearrangement joins TRBV27 to TRBJ2-5, with 9 bases matching TRBD2. The CDR3 length is 14 residues. The V segment lost 2 bases and the J segment 5 bases; nucleotides outside the gene matches: 3. The germline V gene encodes CDR1 MNHEY and CDR2 SMNVEV (reference sequence). CDR3 bases: TGTGCCAGCAGTTTACTGGCGGGAGGGGAGACCCAGTACTTC. Its protein is CASSLLAGGETQYF.

The chain combines TRBV4-1 with TRBJ2-1; 9 bases align to TRBD2. The CDR3 runs 16 residues. V lost 1 base to trimming and J lost 6 bases; unmatched junction nucleotides: 7. The V gene's germline CDR1 is MGHRA and CDR2 YSYEKL. DNA for the CDR3: TGCGCCAGCAGCCAAGGGGCAGCGGGGGGAGGCAATGAGCAGTTCTTC. Amino acids: CASSQGAAGGGNEQFF.

The chain recombines TRBV5-4 with TRBJ2-2; D might be TRBD2 (5 bases). The V and J ends lost 3 bases and 7 bases respectively, with 19 bases between them. Germline V lookup: CDR1 SGHNT, CDR2 YYREEE (reference sequence). CDR3 length equals 16 residues. The CDR3 DNA is TGTGCCAGCAGCTCCGGACTGACTCGATGGGGCGGGGAGCTGTTTTTT. It yields the protein CASSSGLTRWGGELFF. Variable domain in full (rest from reference TRBV5-4 and TRBJ2-2): ETGVTQSPTHLIKTRGQQVTLRCSSQSGHNTVSWYQQALGQGPQFIFQYYREEENGRGNFPPRFSGLQFPNYSSELNVNALELDDSALYLCASSSGLTRWGGELFFGEGSRLTVL.

This clone was observed a few times. Other nucleotide sequences from this sample produce the same CDR3. The chain carries TRBV27 and TRBJ1-6, with 7 nucleotides matching TRBD1. V shed 5 bases, J shed 7 bases, and the junction held 5 bases outside the gene matches. The CDR3 loop spans 14 amino acids. CDR1 and CDR2 from the germline V gene are MNHEY and SMNVEV (reference sequence). The CDR3 bases are TGTGCCAGCAGTCCCGGGACAGCCAATTCACCCCTCCACTTT. It is translated as CASSPGTANSPLHF.

The genes are TRBV6-1 and TRBJ2-1, with D possibly TRBD2 on 6 matching bases. Trimming cost V 1 base and J 9 bases, with 16 bases left between them. Looked up from germline, CDR1 is MNHNS and CDR2 is SASEGT. The CDR3 has 15 amino acids. The CDR3 sequence is CASSEVREAAGEQFF. DNA of the CDR3: TGTGCCAGCAGTGAAGTGAGGGAGGCGGCGGGTGAGCAGTTCTTC.

The CDR3 DNA reads as TGTGCCAGCAGCCATAACTCACTAGCGGCCATCAATGAGCAGTTCTTC. Translation gives CASSHNSLAAINEQFF. The chain joins TRBV3-1 (or the pseudogene TRBV3-2) to TRBJ2-1, with TRBD2 identical over 8 bases. Germline loops: CDR1 LGHDT, CDR2 YNNKEL (reference sequence). The length of the CDR3 is 16 residues. The J segment lost 6 bases and the V segment lost 3 bases, leaving 10 bases of the junction unmatched.

CDR3 DNA: TGTGCCATCAGCGCTGAGGGGGTCAGCAATCAGCCCCAGCATTTT. It is translated as CAISAEGVSNQPQHF. The rearrangement links TRBV10-3 to TRBJ1-5, with D maybe TRBD1 (6 bases). V gave up 6 bases and J gave up 1 base, with 13 bases separating them. Germline V gene lookup returns CDR1 ENHRY and CDR2 SYGVKD. There are 15 residues in the CDR3.

This clone has a single count. The chain employs TRBV12-3 or TRBV12-4 and TRBJ1-6; D unresolved. The CDR3 runs to 12 residues. Trimming removed 3 bases at V and 14 bases at J, with 11 bases between. In DNA, the CDR3 is TGTGCCAGCAGTTTGTGGGGAGAGACCCTCCACTTT. Translation gives CASSLWGETLHF.

The rearrangement joins TRBV10-3 to TRBJ1-5; 7 nucleotides align to TRBD1. V dropped 5 bases and J dropped 6; count of bases not matched to a gene: 4. The CDR3 has 13 residues. The germline V gene encodes CDR1 ENHRY and CDR2 SYGVKD. This CDR3 is CAISLTGVQPQHF. CDR3 DNA sequence: TGTGCCATCAGTCTTACAGGGGTTCAGCCCCAGCATTTT.

The gene calls are TRBV6-5 and TRBJ2-7; tentative D call: TRBD2 (6 bases). Germline V gene data show CDR1 as MNHEY and CDR2 as SVGAGI. CDR3 length: 15 amino acids. Trimming pared 5 bases from V and 7 bases from J, leaving 21 bases between. In DNA, the CDR3 is TGTGCCAGCAGTCCCCGGGACTCTTATATGGGGGAGCAGTACGTC. Translating gives CASSPRDSYMGEQYV.

This clone has just one count. The rearrangement joins TRBV19 to TRBJ2-3; D uncertain. Germline V lookup: CDR1 LNHDA, CDR2 SQIVND (reference sequence). With 6 bases removed from V and 5 bases from J, the gap between germline ends came to 15 bases. The CDR3 spans 14 residues. Here the CDR3 reads CASSRGDPRDTQYF. The CDR3 region has the DNA TGTGCCAGTAGCCGCGGCGACCCACGAGATACGCAGTATTTT.

The chain joins TRBV5-1 to TRBJ1-4; possible D gene TRBD1, 6 bases. Germline CDR1 is SGHRS and CDR2 is YFSETQ. Trimming stripped 6 bases from V and 1 base from J, with 7 bases between. This CDR3 is built from 13 residues. The CDR3 bases are TGCGCCAGCAAACAGGGAACTAATGAAAAACTGTTTTTT. Amino acid sequence: CASKQGTNEKLFF. The full variable domain, completed using reference TRBV5-1 and TRBJ1-4, is KAGVTQTPRYLIKTRGQQVTLSCSPISGHRSVSWYQQTPGQGLQFLFEYFSETQRNKGNFPGRFSGRQFSNSRSEMNVSTLELGDSALYLCASKQGTNEKLFFGSGTQLSVL.

This sequence joins TRBV28 and TRBJ2-2; unclear D gene. The CDR3 extends over 15 amino acids. The germline V gene has CDR1 MDHEN and CDR2 SYDVKM. The V gene lost 2 bases and the J gene lost 0 bases, with 7 bases spanning the gap. This CDR3 is CASSLQDPNTGELFF. The CDR3 nucleotides read TGTGCCAGCAGTTTACAGGATCCGAACACCGGGGAGCTGTTTTTT.